The 12 T cell receptor beta chains in this list originate from one sample, sequenced in a study of identical twins. TCRdb reprocessed the 5' RACE reads with MiXCR, giving one entry per CDR3 protein. This table holds roughly 190,000 distinct CDR3 sequences, around a sixth found once. These same data were also listed under a study on T cells expressing NK-cell markers.

The sample taken for sequencing was CD8+ T cells sorted from blood. All receptors derive from a woman younger than 35 in good health.

This clonotype was detected a few times. The chain combines TRBV10-3 with TRBJ2-2; weak D call: TRBD1 (6 bases). Trimming took off 2 bases at V and 7 bases at J, with 23 bases between the two ends. Germline loops: CDR1 ENHRY, CDR2 SYGVKD. This CDR3 is built from 18 residues. CDR3 DNA: TGTGCCATCAGTGAGAGACAGGAGGAATGGATTGTCCTCGGGGAGCTGTTTTTT. Amino acids: CAISERQEEWIVLGELFF.

The chain combines TRBV4-3 with TRBJ2-7; 10 bases are shared with TRBD1. The CDR3 runs to 15 residues. The germline gives CDR1 LGHNA, CDR2 YSLEER. V lost 0 bases to trimming and J lost 5 bases; unmatched junction nucleotides: 4. The CDR3 is CASSQEGQGDHEQYF. The CDR3 nucleotides are TGCGCCAGCAGCCAAGAAGGACAGGGGGATCACGAGCAGTACTTC.

This clonotype was recorded a few times. V gene TRBV5-1 combines with J gene TRBJ2-3, with D hard to call. Germline assignment: CDR1 SGHRS and CDR2 YFSETQ. Trimming took 0 bases from V and 6 from J, leaving 11 bases between them. The CDR3 has 14 amino acids. CDR3 nucleotide sequence: TGCGCCAGCAGCTTGGCCGTACAGTTGGATACGCAGTATTTT. Protein: CASSLAVQLDTQYF.

The V gene is TRBV2, the J gene TRBJ2-1, with TRBD2 matching over 15 bases. Germline CDR1 SNHLY, CDR2 FYNNEI. The V segment lost 5 bases and the J segment 9 bases; nucleotides outside the gene matches: 2. This CDR3 spans 14 amino acids. The CDR3 protein is CASSRTSGRVEQFF. The CDR3 DNA follows: TGTGCCAGCAGTCGGACTAGCGGGAGGGTTGAGCAGTTCTTC.

This clonotype was seen a handful of times. The gene calls are TRBV20-1 and TRBJ2-7; D possibly matches TRBD1 or TRBD2 (5 bases each). From germline, CDR1 is DFQATT and CDR2 SNEGSKA (reference sequence). The CDR3 contains 13 residues. Trimming took 5 bases from V and 0 from J, leaving 11 bases between them. The CDR3 nucleotides are TGCAGTGCTCCTAGCAGGGCCTCCTACGAGCAGTACTTC. Translating gives CSAPSRASYEQYF.

In its sample, this clonotype was seen a few times. This chain uses TRBV10-1 with TRBJ2-2, with a possible D match to TRBD2 (6 bases). CDR3 length: 15 residues. Germline V gives CDR1 WNHNN, CDR2 SYGVQD (reference sequence). V dropped 2 bases and J dropped 4 bases, with 11 bases sitting between them. The chain's CDR3 is CASSEGGRSTGELFF. Here the CDR3 DNA reads TGCGCCAGCAGTGAGGGAGGGAGATCCACCGGGGAGCTGTTTTTT.

This clonotype was detected ten times or more. CDR3 nucleotide sequence: TGTGCCAGCAGTGGGGGGACGGCGGTCGGTTCACCCCTCCACTTT. This translates into CASSGGTAVGSPLHF. The chain is built from TRBV27 and TRBJ1-6, with D possibly matching TRBD1 (5 bases). V was trimmed by 5 bases and J by 9 bases, leaving 17 bases between them. Germline lookup yields CDR1 MNHEY and CDR2 SMNVEV (reference sequence). This CDR3 is 15 amino acids long.

This rearrangement joins TRBV9 to TRBJ2-7; TRBD2 matches at 14 bases. Looked up from germline, CDR1 is SGDLS and CDR2 is YYNGEE. The V segment lost 5 bases and the J segment 4 bases; nucleotides outside the gene matches: 11. CDR3 size: 17 residues. The CDR3 is CASSPEGLAGAYYEQYF. The CDR3 region has the DNA TGTGCCAGCAGTCCAGAGGGACTAGCGGGAGCGTATTACGAGCAGTACTTC.

V usage is TRBV3-1 and J usage is TRBJ1-2; D unclear. Germline assignment: CDR1 LGHDT and CDR2 YNNKEL (reference sequence). Trimming took 3 bases from V and 3 from J, leaving 20 bases between them. The length of the CDR3 is 17 residues. CDR3 loop: CASSHPLIGLGDYGYTF. DNA of the CDR3: TGTGCCAGCAGCCACCCCCTGATTGGCCTGGGAGACTATGGCTACACCTTC.

The J gene is TRBJ2-7, the V gene TRBV7-9; D unresolved. The CDR3 runs to 16 residues. Germline values: CDR1 SEHNR, CDR2 FQNEAQ (reference sequence). V dropped 1 base and J dropped 1 base, with 14 bases sitting between them. CDR3 DNA: TGTGCCAGCAGCTTAGGCTATGTGGGAAGTTCCTACGAGCAGTACTTC. This codes for CASSLGYVGSSYEQYF.

This clonotype has a handful of counts. V and J are TRBV2 and TRBJ2-7; 8 nucleotides align to TRBD1. Germline CDR1 and CDR2: SNHLY and FYNNEI. The CDR3 consists of 15 residues. V was clipped by 2 bases and J by 2 bases; unmatched bases: 5. CDR3: CASSELWTGTYEQYF. CDR3 coding DNA: TGTGCCAGCAGTGAATTATGGACAGGGACCTACGAGCAGTACTTC.

This chain connects TRBV5-5 to TRBJ2-7, with D maybe TRBD2 (5 bases). CDR1 is SGHKS and CDR2 is YYEKEE in the germline V gene (reference sequence). V was clipped by 1 base and J by 3 bases, with 14 bases between them. CDR3 length equals 15 residues. The DNA of the CDR3 is TGTGCCAGCAGCTTGTCTTGGGGAGAAGTCTACGAGCAGTACTTC. Its translation: CASSLSWGEVYEQYF. The full variable domain, with the rest looked up from reference TRBV5-5 and TRBJ2-7, is DAGVTQSPTHLIKTRGQQVTLRCSPISGHKSVSWYQQVLGQGPQFIFQYYEKEERGRGNFPDRFSARQFPNYSSELNVNALLLGDSALYLCASSLSWGEVYEQYFGPGTRLTVT.